These 24 T cell receptor beta chains were sequenced from one sample in a study of shared clonotypes between healthy human individuals. Using immunoSEQ multiplex PCR, the repertoire was profiled, and TCRdb retains in-frame clones only, with some absent. The sample consists of about 770,000 clones, 55% to 80% of them appearing once. The sequencing input was memory CD4+ T cells sorted from blood. Noted subset: CD45RA-negative fraction. All receptors derive from a woman in her twenties or thirties in good health.

Here the CDR3 DNA reads TGCGCCAGCAGGCATGGCCGTGACAGGGGAGTCTATGGCTACACCTTC. It yields the protein CASRHGRDRGVYGYTF. The chain links TRBV4-1 to TRBJ1-2; the match to TRBD1 covers 8 bases. CDR3 size: 16 residues. In germline, CDR1 is MGHRA, CDR2 YSYEKL. V was clipped by 6 bases and J by 4 bases; unmatched bases: 13.

The V call is TRBV28, the J call TRBJ1-1; 7 bases agree with TRBD1. The V gene's germline CDR1 is MDHEN and CDR2 SYDVKM. Germline trimming cut 7 bases from V and 5 bases from J; bases unmatched to any gene: 13. The CDR3 contains 15 residues. Here the CDR3 DNA reads TGTGCCAGCATCCCCAGTGGAGGGGGCCGGACTGAAGCTTTCTTT. Translation: CASIPSGGGRTEAFF.

This clone was picked up a small number of times. The chain uses TRBV6-5 and TRBJ1-6; a possible D gene is TRBD1 (5 bases). V was shortened by 0 bases and J by 9 bases, with 12 bases between the two germline ends. The CDR3 covers 15 residues. The germline V gene encodes CDR1 MNHEY and CDR2 SVGAGI. The CDR3 nucleotides read TGTGCCAGCAGTTACTCGTTTCAGGGTGGTTCACCCCTCCACTTT. This translates into CASSYSFQGGSPLHF.

The genes are TRBV9 and TRBJ2-6; 7 bases fit TRBD1. V gave up 4 bases and J gave up 0 bases; unmatched junction bases: 7. Germline values: CDR1 SGDLS, CDR2 YYNGEE. CDR3 length: 17 amino acids. Here the CDR3 DNA reads TGTGCCAGCAGCTTGAGGACAGGACCCTCTGGGGCCAACGTCCTGACTTTC. It is translated as CASSLRTGPSGANVLTF.

V is TRBV11-2 and J is TRBJ2-3, with TRBD2 as a possible D gene (6 bases). Germline CDR1 and CDR2: SGHAT and FQNNGV. With 2 bases removed from V and 4 bases from J, the gap between germline ends came to 22 bases. The CDR3 contains 18 residues. The CDR3 sequence: CASSLSGVTNWGADTQYF. The CDR3 region has the DNA TGTGCCAGCAGCTTATCCGGCGTCACCAACTGGGGGGCAGATACGCAGTATTTT.

The rearrangement uses TRBV7-2 and TRBJ1-5; D gene ambiguous. CDR3 length: 16 amino acids. V was trimmed by 5 bases and J by 7 bases, leaving 21 bases between them. Looked up from germline, CDR1 is SGHTA and CDR2 is FQGNSA. The CDR3 region has the DNA TGTGCCAGCAGCCCAGGACCTGAGGGAATTAGGCAGCCCCAGCATTTT. Its translation is CASSPGPEGIRQPQHF.

This chain connects TRBV7-2 to TRBJ2-5, with TRBD1 matching 7 bases. Germline V lookup: CDR1 SGHTA, CDR2 FQGNSA. The CDR3 covers 14 residues. V dropped 3 bases and J dropped 1; count of bases not matched to a gene: 2. CDR3: CASSFRGSQETQYF. CDR3 bases: TGTGCCAGCAGCTTCAGGGGGTCCCAAGAGACCCAGTACTTC.

There are many counts of this clone. The chain carries TRBV4-1 and TRBJ1-1, with no clear D. Germline CDR1 MGHRA, CDR2 YSYEKL. V lost 1 base to trimming and J lost 0 bases, with 9 bases between them. The CDR3 has 15 amino acids. CDR3 DNA sequence: TGCGCCAGCAGCCAAGTCCCAAATCTGAACACTGAAGCTTTCTTT. Protein sequence: CASSQVPNLNTEAFF.

The chain employs TRBV4-2 and TRBJ2-3; possible D gene TRBD2, 5 bases. This CDR3 contains 15 residues. Deletions cut 3 bases from V and 2 bases from J, with 12 bases between. Germline V lookup: CDR1 LGHNA, CDR2 YNFKEQ. The CDR3 nucleotides are TGTGCCAGCAGCCAGGGGTCGGGATTCACAGATACGCAGTATTTT. Its translation is CASSQGSGFTDTQYF.

As to this clone: Other nucleotide sequences from this sample produce the same CDR3. The chain joins TRBV9 to TRBJ1-2; D is ambiguous. This CDR3 contains 14 residues. Germline V lookup: CDR1 SGDLS, CDR2 YYNGEE. V was shortened by 0 bases and J by 2 bases, with 8 bases between the two germline ends. The CDR3 here is CASSVGTENYGYTF. The CDR3 region has the DNA TGTGCCAGCAGCGTAGGCACGGAGAACTATGGCTACACCTTC.

V gene TRBV18 combines with J gene TRBJ2-3; D is unclear. This CDR3 has 16 residues. CDR1 KGHSH and CDR2 LQKENI come from the germline V gene. Trimming took off 2 bases at V and 8 bases at J, with 20 bases between the two ends. CDR3 amino acids: CASSPGKIQTSVTQYF. The CDR3 bases are TGTGCCAGCTCACCAGGAAAGATCCAAACCTCGGTTACGCAGTATTTT.

The chain recombines TRBV7-2 with TRBJ2-7, with D unclear. The length of the CDR3 is 15 residues. The V end was cut by 1 base, the J end by 7 bases, with 17 bases between. CDR1 is SGHTA, CDR2 FQGNSA, per germline. CDR3 sequence (DNA): TGTGCCAGCAGCTTAGATGGGGAAAAGGCGAGGGAGCAGTACTTC. The encoded protein is CASSLDGEKAREQYF.

V and J are TRBV28 and TRBJ2-1; a possible D gene is TRBD2 (5 bases). The CDR3 is 15 residues long. Germline CDR1 is MDHEN and CDR2 is SYDVKM. V was shortened by 5 bases and J by 8 bases, with 19 bases between the two germline ends. The CDR3 bases are TGTGCCAGCAGTGGCGGGTCAGGCGTTTTGGATGAGCAGTTCTTC. As protein: CASSGGSGVLDEQFF.

The V call is TRBV19, the J call TRBJ1-2; 7 bases are shared with TRBD1. Germline V gene sequence: CDR1 LNHDA, CDR2 SQIVND (reference sequence). This CDR3 is 13 amino acids long. Losses at the gene ends were 10 bases for V and 7 bases for J; bases not matched to a gene: 12. The CDR3: CATEETGFGGYTF. The CDR3 DNA is TGTGCCACCGAGGAGACAGGGTTTGGTGGCTACACCTTC.

The V and J genes are TRBV7-6 and TRBJ2-3; no clear D. The germline gives CDR1 SGHVS, CDR2 FNYEAQ. With 1 base removed from V and 3 bases from J, the gap between germline ends came to 11 bases. The CDR3 is 15 amino acids. The CDR3 loop reads CASSLVSFGTDTQYF. For the CDR3, the DNA is TGTGCCAGCAGCTTAGTCTCCTTTGGGACAGATACGCAGTATTTT. Supplemented by reference TRBV7-6 and TRBJ2-3, the full variable domain reads GAGVSQSPRYKVTKRGQDVALRCDPISGHVSLYWYRQALGQGPEFLTYFNYEAQQDKSGLPNDRFSAERPEGSISTLTIQRTEQRDSAMYRCASSLVSFGTDTQYFGPGTRLTVL.

The chain couples TRBV2 to TRBJ2-1; no reliable D call. Germline V CDR1 and CDR2: SNHLY, FYNNEI. The CDR3 contains 14 residues. V lost 4 bases, J lost 9 bases, and 16 bases lay in between. CDR3 nucleotides: TGTGCCAGCAGTGGGTCATCCCCCCCCCGTGAGCAGTTCTTC. Its translation is CASSGSSPPREQFF.

The J gene is TRBJ2-1, the V gene TRBV19; D is perhaps TRBD2 (6 bases). V gave up 5 bases and J gave up 7 bases, with 21 bases separating them. This CDR3 contains 16 residues. Per the germline V gene, CDR1 is LNHDA and CDR2 is SQIVND (reference sequence). The CDR3 here is CASSQYSGGVLNEQFF. As DNA, the CDR3 is TGTGCCAGTAGTCAATATAGCGGAGGGGTGTTGAATGAGCAGTTCTTC.

This clone was seen once. CDR3: CASSQDRVGTDTQYF. The CDR3 nucleotides read TGCGCCAGCAGCCAAGATCGGGTGGGCACAGATACGCAGTATTTT. The J gene is TRBJ2-3, the V gene TRBV4-1, with D uncertain. Germline V gene lookup returns CDR1 MGHRA and CDR2 YSYEKL. The V end lost 0 bases, the J end lost 1 base, and 8 bases lay between the germline ends. The CDR3 runs to 15 residues.

The chain joins TRBV5-4 to TRBJ2-1, with 9 bases fitting TRBD2. Trimming cost V 5 bases and J 1 base; bases outside gene matches: 10. CDR3 length: 17 amino acids. The germline CDR1 and CDR2 sequences are SGHNT and YYREEE (reference sequence). CDR3 residues: CASSIDLTSGSYNEQFF. CDR3 DNA: TGTGCCAGCAGTATCGATCTGACTAGCGGATCCTACAATGAGCAGTTCTTC.

The chain combines TRBV29-1 with TRBJ2-1, with 12 bases that match TRBD2. This CDR3 comprises 16 residues. Trimming took 0 bases from V and 7 from J; bases not matched to a gene: 7. CDR1 SQVTM and CDR2 ANQGSEA come from the germline V gene. CDR3 bases: TGCAGCGTTGAAGACGTACTAGCGGGGGGCCCGAATGAGCAGTTCTTC. It specifies CSVEDVLAGGPNEQFF.

This clone showed up just once. The chain recombines TRBV28 with TRBJ1-4; 10 bases align to TRBD1. V shed 6 bases, J shed 6 bases, and the junction held 1 base outside the gene matches. CDR3 length: 13 residues. Germline CDR1 MDHEN, CDR2 SYDVKM. CDR3 protein: CASRDRGYEKLFF. Written as DNA, the CDR3 is TGTGCCAGCAGGGACAGGGGGTATGAAAAACTGTTTTTT. Full variable domain (rest looked up from reference TRBV28 and TRBJ1-4): DVKVTQSSRYLVKRTGEKVFLECVQDMDHENMFWYRQDPGLGLRLIYFSYDVKMKEKGDIPEGYSVSREKKERFSLILESASTNQTSMYLCASRDRGYEKLFFGSGTQLSVL.

This clone was recorded once. The genes are TRBV4-2 and TRBJ2-7, with 8 bases matching TRBD2. V lost 1 base to trimming and J lost 4 bases; unmatched junction nucleotides: 15. The CDR3 is made up of 18 amino acids. Germline V gene data show CDR1 as LGHNA and CDR2 as YNFKEQ. This CDR3 reads CASSQAPPLAGSGYEQYF. CDR3 DNA sequence: TGTGCCAGCAGCCAAGCCCCTCCCCTAGCGGGTTCCGGTTACGAGCAGTACTTC.

The rearrangement joins TRBV5-6 to TRBJ2-7, with D perhaps TRBD2 (6 bases). The germline V and J ends were trimmed by 4 bases and 0 bases, with 17 bases remaining between them. Germline V gene data show CDR1 as SGHDT and CDR2 as YYEEEE. The CDR3 is 16 amino acids. This CDR3 is CASSLYGAGSSYEQYF. The CDR3 nucleotides are TGTGCCAGCAGCCTCTACGGAGCGGGCTCCTCCTACGAGCAGTACTTC.

This chain links TRBV5-1 with TRBJ2-2, with D possibly TRBD2 on 5 matching bases. V lost 7 bases to trimming and J lost 4 bases, with 14 bases between them. Germline-derived CDR1 and CDR2 are SGHRS and YFSETQ. CDR3 size: 14 residues. CDR3 coding DNA: TGCGCCAGCGGCAACGGTGGAGGCACCGGGGAGCTGTTTTTT. Amino acid sequence: CASGNGGGTGELFF.